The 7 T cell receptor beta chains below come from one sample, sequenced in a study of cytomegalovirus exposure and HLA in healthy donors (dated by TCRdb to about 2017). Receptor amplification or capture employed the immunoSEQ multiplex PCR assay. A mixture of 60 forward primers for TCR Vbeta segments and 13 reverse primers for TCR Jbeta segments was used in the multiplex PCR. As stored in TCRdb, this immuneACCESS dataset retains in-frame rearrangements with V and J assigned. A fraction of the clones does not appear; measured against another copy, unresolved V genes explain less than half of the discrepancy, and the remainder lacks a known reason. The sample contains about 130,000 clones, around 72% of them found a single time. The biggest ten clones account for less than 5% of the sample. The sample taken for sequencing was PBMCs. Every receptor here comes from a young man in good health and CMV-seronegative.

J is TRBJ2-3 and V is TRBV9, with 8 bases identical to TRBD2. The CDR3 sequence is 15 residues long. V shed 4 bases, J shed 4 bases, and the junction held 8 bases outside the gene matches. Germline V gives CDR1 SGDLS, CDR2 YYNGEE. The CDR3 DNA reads TGTGCCAGCAGCCTACAACCGGGGGGGGCAGATACGCAGTATTTT. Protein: CASSLQPGGADTQYF.

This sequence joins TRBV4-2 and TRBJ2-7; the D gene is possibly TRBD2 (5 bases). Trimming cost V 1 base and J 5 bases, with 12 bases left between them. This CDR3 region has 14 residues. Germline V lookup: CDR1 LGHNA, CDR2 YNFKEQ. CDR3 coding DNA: TGTGCCAGCAGCCAAGGGCTAGCTGGCGACGAGCAGTACTTC. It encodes CASSQGLAGDEQYF.

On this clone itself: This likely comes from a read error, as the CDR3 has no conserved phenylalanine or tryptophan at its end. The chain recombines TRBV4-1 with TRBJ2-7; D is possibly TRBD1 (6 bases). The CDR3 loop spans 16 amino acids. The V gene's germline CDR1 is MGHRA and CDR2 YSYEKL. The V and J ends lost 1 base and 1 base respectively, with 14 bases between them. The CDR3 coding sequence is TGCGCCAGCAGCCAAGGACAGGCGGCTGTTTCCTACGAGCAGTACCTC. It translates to CASSQGQAAVSYEQYL.

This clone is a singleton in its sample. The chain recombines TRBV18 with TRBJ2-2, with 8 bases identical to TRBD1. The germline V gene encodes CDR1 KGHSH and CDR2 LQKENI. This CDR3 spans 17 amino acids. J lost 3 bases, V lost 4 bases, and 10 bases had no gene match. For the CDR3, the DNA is TGTGCCAGCTCACACAGGGGGGACAGAGAACACACCGGGGAGCTGTTTTTT. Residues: CASSHRGDREHTGELFF.

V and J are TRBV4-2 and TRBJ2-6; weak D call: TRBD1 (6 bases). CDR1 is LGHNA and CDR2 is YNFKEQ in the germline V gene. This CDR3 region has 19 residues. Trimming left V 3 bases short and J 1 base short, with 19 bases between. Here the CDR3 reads CASSHLGHGVRSGANVLTF. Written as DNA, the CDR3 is TGTGCCAGCAGCCACCTGGGACACGGGGTCCGTTCTGGGGCCAACGTCCTGACTTTC.

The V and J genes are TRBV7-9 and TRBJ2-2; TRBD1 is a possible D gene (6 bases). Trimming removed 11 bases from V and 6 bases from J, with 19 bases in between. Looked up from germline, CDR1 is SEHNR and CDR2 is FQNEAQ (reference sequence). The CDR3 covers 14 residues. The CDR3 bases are TGTGCCGCTCAGGGGTTAGTTGACGCCGGGGAGCTGTTTTTT. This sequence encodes CAAQGLVDAGELFF.

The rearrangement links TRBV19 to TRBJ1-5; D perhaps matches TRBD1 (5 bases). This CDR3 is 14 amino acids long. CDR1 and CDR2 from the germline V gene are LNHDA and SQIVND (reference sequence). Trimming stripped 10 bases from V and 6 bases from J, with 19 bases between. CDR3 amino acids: CATMIGQGGQPQHF. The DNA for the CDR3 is TGTGCCACAATGATTGGGCAGGGCGGTCAGCCCCAGCATTTT.